A single sample gave rise to the 20 T cell receptor beta chains below, sequenced in a study of shared clonotypes between healthy human individuals. Sequenced by immunoSEQ multiplex PCR; TCRdb stores in-frame clones only, minus some. This table has over a million clones, under 99% appearing once. What was sequenced was naive CD4+ T cells sorted from blood. As to subset: CD45RA+ positively selected. The receptor source for this set is a man aged 25-45 years in good health.

This clone occurred once. This chain uses TRBV5-1 with TRBJ2-7; 8 bases are a match to TRBD1. The CDR3 is 14 amino acids. After removal of 4 bases from V and 5 bases from J, the junction contained 8 bases not matched to a gene. From germline, CDR1 is SGHRS and CDR2 YFSETQ. As DNA, the CDR3 is TGCGCCAGCAGCCGACAGGGGTATTCTGACGAGCAGTACTTC. Its translation is CASSRQGYSDEQYF.

This chain connects TRBV10-3 to TRBJ2-7; D is ambiguous. Germline CDR1 is ENHRY and CDR2 is SYGVKD. The CDR3 is made up of 12 amino acids. The V end lost 4 bases, the J end lost 3 bases, and 7 bases lay between the germline ends. The CDR3 protein is CAISGTGYEQYF. The CDR3 nucleotides read TGTGCCATCAGTGGGACGGGCTACGAGCAGTACTTC.

This clone occurred once. The J gene is TRBJ2-3, the V gene TRBV4-1, with D tentatively TRBD1 or TRBD2 (6 bases each). The germline V gene encodes CDR1 MGHRA and CDR2 YSYEKL. V shed 4 bases and J shed 2 bases, with 19 bases lying between them. The CDR3 loop spans 17 amino acids. The CDR3 region is CASSPSGGGPNTDTQYF. CDR3 coding DNA: TGCGCCAGCAGCCCCTCCGGTGGGGGGCCTAACACAGATACGCAGTATTTT.

The chain links TRBV11-2 to TRBJ2-2, with 8 positions matching TRBD1. The CDR3 consists of 17 residues. Germline CDR1 and CDR2: SGHAT and FQNNGV. With 5 bases clipped from V and 6 bases from J, the junction kept 14 bases outside the gene matches. The CDR3 region has the DNA TGTGCCAGCAGCCTAAGAAGACAGGGGAAGACAGCCGGGGAGCTGTTTTTT. Its translation is CASSLRRQGKTAGELFF.

In this sample, this clone turned up once. This same CDR3 is encoded by further DNA sequences in the sample. The chain combines TRBV18 with TRBJ2-1; 10 bases agree with TRBD1. The CDR3 consists of 15 residues. The J segment lost 2 bases and the V segment lost 6 bases, leaving 4 bases of the junction unmatched. Germline V lookup: CDR1 KGHSH, CDR2 LQKENI. The CDR3: CASSPGTGAYNEQFF. The CDR3 bases are TGTGCCAGCTCGCCCGGGACAGGGGCCTACAATGAGCAGTTCTTC. The full variable domain, in which reference TRBV18 and TRBJ2-1 provide the parts outside the CDR3, is NAGVMQNPRHLVRRRGQEARLRCSPMKGHSHVYWYRQLPEEGLKFMVYLQKENIIDESGMPKERFSAEFPKEGPSILRIQQVVRGDSAAYFCASSPGTGAYNEQFFGPGTRLTVL.

The chain links TRBV29-1 to TRBJ1-1; D is possibly TRBD1 (5 bases). Germline CDR1 SQVTM, CDR2 ANQGSEA. The CDR3 covers 14 residues. The CDR3 nucleotides are TGCAGGGCCTCTAGGGACTCTAAACCCACTGAAGCTTTCTTT. It translates to CRASRDSKPTEAFF.

In regard to this clone: This sample also contains other DNA sequences that code for the same CDR3. The rearrangement uses TRBV6-1 and TRBJ2-7, with TRBD2 matching 12 bases. The CDR3 is made up of 15 amino acids. Trimming took 4 bases from V and 2 from J; bases not matched to a gene: 3. Germline CDR1 MNHNS, CDR2 SASEGT. The CDR3: CASSATSGSPYEQYF. CDR3 bases: TGTGCCAGCAGTGCGACTAGCGGGAGCCCCTACGAGCAGTACTTC.

This chain uses TRBV4-1 with TRBJ2-7, with 12 positions matching TRBD2. Trimming cost V 1 base and J 0 bases; bases outside gene matches: 7. Germline-derived CDR1 and CDR2 are MGHRA and YSYEKL. This CDR3 contains 18 residues. CDR3 loop: CASSQAGTSGPLSYEQYF. The CDR3 DNA reads as TGCGCCAGCAGCCAAGCCGGGACTAGCGGGCCCCTCTCCTACGAGCAGTACTTC.

A single count supports this clone. This chain uses TRBV5-1 with TRBJ2-5; 9 bases line up with TRBD1. V lost 0 bases, J lost 4 bases, and 4 bases stayed unmatched. CDR1 and CDR2 (germline): SGHRS, YFSETQ. The CDR3 is 15 residues long. This CDR3 is CASSLGPTGGETQYF. CDR3 coding DNA: TGCGCCAGCAGCTTGGGTCCGACAGGGGGAGAGACCCAGTACTTC.

The chain uses TRBV6-4 and TRBJ2-6; no definite D call. Trimming shortened V by 4 bases and J by 5 bases, and 21 bases separated the two germline ends. The CDR3 loop spans 18 amino acids. The germline gives CDR1 MRHNA, CDR2 SNTAGT. CDR3 in DNA: TGTGCCAGCAGTGTTAGCTACTCACGACAAAGTCGGGCCAACGTCCTGACTTTC. This sequence encodes CASSVSYSRQSRANVLTF.

The rearrangement links TRBV30 to TRBJ1-5, with a possible D match to TRBD1 (6 bases). From germline, CDR1 is GTSNPN and CDR2 SVGIG (reference sequence). The CDR3 has 13 residues. The ends were cut back, 4 bases at V and 5 bases at J, with 12 bases in the middle. The chain's CDR3 is CAWKQGRDQPQHF. Written as DNA, the CDR3 is TGTGCCTGGAAACAGGGCCGAGATCAGCCCCAGCATTTT.

As regards this clone: Other DNA sequences of this sample code for an identical CDR3. The chain employs TRBV18 and TRBJ2-5, with D possibly being TRBD2 (6 bases). CDR3 size: 11 residues. Trimming took off 8 bases at V and 5 bases at J, with 9 bases between the two ends. Germline CDR1 and CDR2: KGHSH and LQKENI. Here the CDR3 reads CASTGGETQYF. For the CDR3, the DNA is TGTGCCAGCACCGGAGGGGAGACCCAGTACTTC.

The chain uses TRBV2 and TRBJ2-7, with D possibly TRBD1 on 5 matching bases. Per the germline V gene, CDR1 is SNHLY and CDR2 is FYNNEI. The V end was cut by 7 bases, the J end by 2 bases, with 9 bases between. The CDR3 is made up of 12 amino acids. Here the CDR3 reads CASKTDPYEQYF. DNA of the CDR3: TGTGCCAGCAAGACAGATCCCTACGAGCAGTACTTC.

This chain uses TRBV5-4 with TRBJ2-5; 7 bases are shared with TRBD2. The CDR3 totals 15 residues. The V segment lost 0 bases and the J segment 3 bases; nucleotides outside the gene matches: 5. CDR1 and CDR2 from the germline V gene are SGHNT and YYREEE (reference sequence). The CDR3 DNA is TGTGCCAGCAGCTTGGGTGGGAGGGCGAAAGAGACCCAGTACTTC. Translation gives CASSLGGRAKETQYF.

This clone was detected once. The chain carries TRBV7-3 and TRBJ2-1; D is perhaps TRBD1 (5 bases). CDR3 length: 16 amino acids. V was shortened by 1 base and J by 7 bases, with 17 bases between the two germline ends. Germline-derived CDR1 and CDR2 are SGHTA and FQGTGA. The CDR3 DNA follows: TGTGCCAGCAGCTTAAAAACCCGCTCGACAGAAAATGAGCAGTTCTTC. Amino acids: CASSLKTRSTENEQFF.

J is TRBJ2-3 and V is TRBV10-3; D gene uncertain. The CDR3 contains 17 residues. V lost 10 bases, J lost 2 bases, and 25 bases lay in between. Germline lookup yields CDR1 ENHRY and CDR2 SYGVKD. The CDR3 sequence: CATQGKVEQKITDTQYF. The CDR3 nucleotides read TGTGCCACCCAAGGCAAGGTCGAGCAGAAGATCACAGATACGCAGTATTTT.

V gene TRBV28 combines with J gene TRBJ1-5; 10 nucleotides match TRBD1. Per germline, CDR1 MDHEN and CDR2 SYDVKM. J lost 0 bases, V lost 1 base, and 3 bases had no gene match. CDR3 length: 17 residues. This chain's CDR3 is CASSLLGTGDSNQPQHF. CDR3 DNA: TGTGCCAGCAGTTTATTAGGGACAGGGGATAGCAATCAGCCCCAGCATTTT.

This chain joins TRBV29-1 and TRBJ1-1; no clear D gene. The CDR3 is 12 amino acids. In germline, CDR1 is SQVTM, CDR2 ANQGSEA. Trimming left V 4 bases short and J 3 bases short, with 9 bases between. CDR3 residues: CSVGLTDTEAFF. CDR3 nucleotide sequence: TGCAGCGTTGGCTTGACGGACACTGAAGCTTTCTTT.

This rearrangement joins TRBV11-2 to TRBJ2-7; no definite D call. The ends were cut back, 1 base at V and 2 bases at J, with 9 bases in the middle. Germline V gives CDR1 SGHAT, CDR2 FQNNGV. The CDR3 length is 14 residues. The CDR3: CASSLVWSPYEQYF. CDR3 bases: TGTGCCAGCAGCTTAGTATGGAGCCCCTACGAGCAGTACTTC.

This clone was detected only once. Its ends do not fully match the called genes, so a read error is possible. The chain recombines TRBV2 with TRBJ2-7; no clear D. The germline CDR1 and CDR2 sequences are SNHLY and FYNNEI. This CDR3 spans 13 amino acids. Here the CDR3 DNA reads TGTGCCAGCAGCGAAGCCCGGTTCCACGAGCAGTACTTC. Translated: CASSEARFHEQYF.